The sequence of this TCR beta chain was determined in a study of graft-versus-host responses after intestinal transplantation. Notes on the study in general: After transplant, early declines in HvG clones were associated with peak levels of circulating GvH clones.

Using immunoSEQ multiplex PCR, the repertoire was profiled, and TCRdb retains in-frame clones only, with some absent. The data contain fewer than 150,000 clones, about 92% of them singletons. The V and J ends lost 8 bases and 0 bases, in that order; junction bases with no gene match: 7. Germline V CDR1 and CDR2: LNHDA, SQIVND (reference sequence). The CDR3 has 15 residues. A note on this clone: Antigen: not known.

The sequenced sample was unstimulated CD4+ T cells sorted from spleen or lymph node cells, obtained before intestinal transplant. The V gene is TRBV19, the J gene TRBJ2-1; 7 bases match TRBD2. The source of this sequence is a human donor who received an intestinal transplant. The CDR3 nucleotides are TGTGCCAGTCGGACGGGCGGGAGCTCCTACAATGAGCAGTTCTTC. The encoded protein is CASRTGGSSYNEQFF.